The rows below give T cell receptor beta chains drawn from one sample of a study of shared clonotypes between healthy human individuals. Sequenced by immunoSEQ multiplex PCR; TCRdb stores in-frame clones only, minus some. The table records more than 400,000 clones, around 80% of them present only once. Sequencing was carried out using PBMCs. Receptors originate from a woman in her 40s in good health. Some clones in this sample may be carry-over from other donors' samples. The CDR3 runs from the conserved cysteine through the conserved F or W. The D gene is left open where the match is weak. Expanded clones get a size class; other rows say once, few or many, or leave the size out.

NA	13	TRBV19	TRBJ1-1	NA	CASSMRGDTEAFF	TGTGCCAGTAGTATGAGGGGAGATACTGAAGCTTTCTTT
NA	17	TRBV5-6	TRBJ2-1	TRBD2	CASSPRWGTSGYNEQFF	TGTGCCAGCAGCCCCCGCTGGGGGACTAGCGGCTACAATGAGCAGTTCTTC
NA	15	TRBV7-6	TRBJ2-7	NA	CASSFPREGSYEQYF	TGTGCCAGCAGCTTCCCGCGGGAAGGTTCCTACGAGCAGTACTTC
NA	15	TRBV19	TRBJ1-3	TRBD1	CASSTWTGEGNTIYF	TGTGCCAGTAGTACATGGACAGGGGAAGGAAACACCATATATTTT
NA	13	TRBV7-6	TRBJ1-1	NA	CASSPQQNTEAFF	TGTGCCAGCAGCCCACAGCAGAACACTGAAGCTTTCTTT
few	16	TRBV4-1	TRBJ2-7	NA	CASSQGGISLTYEQYF	TGCGCCAGCAGCCAAGGGGGGATCAGCCTAACCTACGAGCAGTACTTC
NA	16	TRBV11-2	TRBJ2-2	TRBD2	CASSSLAGGPHGELFF	TGTGCCAGCAGCTCGCTAGCGGGAGGGCCACACGGGGAGCTGTTTTTT
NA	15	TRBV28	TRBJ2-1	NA	CASSLGGSARREQFF	TGTGCCAGCAGTTTGGGGGGTAGCGCCCGTCGGGAGCAGTTCTTC
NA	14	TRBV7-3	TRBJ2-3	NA	CASSALAFTDTQYF	TGTGCCAGCAGCGCCCTAGCTTTCACAGATACGCAGTATTTT
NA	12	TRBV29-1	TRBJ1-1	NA	CSVEEQNTEAFF	TGCAGCGTCGAAGAACAGAACACTGAAGCTTTCTTT
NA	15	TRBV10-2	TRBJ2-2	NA	CASSDKALNTGELFF	TGCGCCAGCAGTGACAAAGCCCTGAACACCGGGGAGCTGTTTTTT
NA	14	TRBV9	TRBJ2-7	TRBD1	CASSLTGNPYEQYF	TGTGCCAGCAGCCTGACAGGGAATCCCTACGAGCAGTACTTC
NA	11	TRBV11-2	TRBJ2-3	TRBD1	CASGDRDTQYF	TGTGCCAGCGGGGACAGAGATACGCAGTATTTT
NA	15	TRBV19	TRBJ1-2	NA	CASSITRQPHYGYTF	TGTGCCAGTAGTATAACCCGACAGCCACACTATGGCTACACCTTC
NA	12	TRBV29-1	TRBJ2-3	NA	CSVEGSTDTQYF	TGCAGCGTTGAAGGAAGCACAGATACGCAGTATTTT
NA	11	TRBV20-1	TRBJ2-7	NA	CSATGSYEQYF	TGCAGTGCTACAGGGTCCTACGAGCAGTACTTC
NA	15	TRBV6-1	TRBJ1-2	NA	CASSEAPGYVYGYTF	TGTGCCAGCAGTGAAGCGCCAGGGTACGTCTATGGCTACACCTTC
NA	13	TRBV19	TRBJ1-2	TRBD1	CASTEQGDYGYTF	TGTGCCAGTACGGAACAGGGGGACTATGGCTACACCTTC
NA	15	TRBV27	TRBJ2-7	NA	CASSGAVTRHYEQYF	TGTGCCAGCAGCGGGGCCGTGACTAGGCACTACGAGCAGTACTTC
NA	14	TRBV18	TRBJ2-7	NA	CASSAGSQAYEQYF	TGTGCCAGCTCAGCCGGGTCCCAAGCCTACGAGCAGTACTTC
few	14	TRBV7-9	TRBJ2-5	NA	CASSLAGAGETQYF	TGTGCCAGCAGCTTAGCGGGGGCCGGGGAGACCCAGTACTTC
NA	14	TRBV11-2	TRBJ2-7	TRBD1	CASSFRRGSYEQYF	TGTGCCAGCAGCTTCCGCAGGGGGAGCTACGAGCAGTACTTC
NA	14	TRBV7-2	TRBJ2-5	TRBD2	CASSLGTRGKTQYF	TGTGCCAGCAGCTTAGGGACTAGAGGGAAGACCCAGTACTTC
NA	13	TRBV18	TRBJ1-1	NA	CASSSDVGAEAFF	TGTGCCAGCTCATCTGATGTGGGGGCTGAAGCTTTCTTT
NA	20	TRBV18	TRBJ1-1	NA	CASSPRLTGSLTFMNTEAFF	TGTGCCAGCTCACCAAGGCTGACAGGTAGCCTAACTTTTATGAACACTGAAGCTTTCTTT
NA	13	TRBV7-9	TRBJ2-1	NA	CASSLARQAAQFF	TGTGCCAGCAGCTTAGCTCGGCAGGCTGCGCAGTTCTTC
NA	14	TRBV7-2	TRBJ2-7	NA	CASSLDGKSYEQYF	TGTGCCAGCAGCTTAGACGGGAAATCCTACGAGCAGTACTTC
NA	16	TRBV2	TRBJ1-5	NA	CASSEGHKFSNQPQHF	TGTGCCAGCAGTGAGGGACATAAGTTTAGCAATCAGCCCCAGCATTTT
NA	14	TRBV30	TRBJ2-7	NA	CAWRAVRGSYEQYF	TGTGCCTGGAGGGCAGTTAGGGGCTCCTACGAGCAGTACTTC
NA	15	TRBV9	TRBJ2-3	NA	CASSPSSTSTDTQYF	TGTGCCAGCAGCCCCTCTAGCACTAGCACAGATACGCAGTATTTT
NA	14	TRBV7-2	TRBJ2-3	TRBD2	CASGTSGSSNTQYF	TGTGCCAGCGGGACTAGCGGGAGTTCAAATACGCAGTATTTT
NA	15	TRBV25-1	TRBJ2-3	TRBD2	CASANGLAGVDTQYF	TGTGCCAGCGCCAATGGCCTAGCGGGAGTAGATACGCAGTATTTT
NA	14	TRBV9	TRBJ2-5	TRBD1	CASSVEGQGGTQYF	TGTGCCAGCAGCGTAGAGGGACAGGGAGGGACCCAGTACTTC
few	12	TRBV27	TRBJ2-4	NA	CASSSTQGIQYF	TGTGCCAGCAGTTCTACCCAAGGCATTCAGTACTTC
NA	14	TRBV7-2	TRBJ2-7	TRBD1	CASSKFQGEYEQYF	TGTGCCAGCAGCAAATTCCAGGGGGAATACGAGCAGTACTTC
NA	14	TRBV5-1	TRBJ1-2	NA	CASSLVGDSYGYTF	TGCGCCAGCAGCTTGGTGGGAGATTCCTATGGCTACACCTTC
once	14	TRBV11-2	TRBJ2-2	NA	CAARTWLNTGELFF	TGTGCGGCCCGGACATGGCTAAACACCGGGGAGCTGTTTTTT
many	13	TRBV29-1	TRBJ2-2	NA	CSVEIGLTGELFF	TGCAGCGTTGAAATAGGGTTAACCGGGGAGCTGTTTTTT
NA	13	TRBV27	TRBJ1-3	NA	CASSLGRGNTIYF	TGTGCCAGCAGTTTAGGCAGGGGAAACACCATATATTTT
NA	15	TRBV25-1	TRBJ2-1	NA	CASSGGLGREYEQFF	TGTGCCAGCAGTGGTGGATTAGGGCGGGAATATGAGCAGTTCTTC
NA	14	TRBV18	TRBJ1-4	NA	CASSLGAAVEKLFF	TGTGCCAGCTCGTTGGGGGCAGCGGTTGAAAAACTGTTTTTT